The 32 T cell receptor beta chains below were found in one sample sequenced in a study of molecular identifiers for immune sequencing clone quantification. One entry per CDR3 protein results from TCRdb running MiXCR on the PCR reads. Here the sample spans approximately 550,000 distinct CDR3 sequences, less than 30% being singletons. The source material was naive CD8+ T cells from blood, with Jurkat cell RNA spiked in. Described subset: FACS-sorted CD8+CD4-CCR7+CD45RA+ naive T cells. The receptor set was obtained from a human donor in good health. Some libraries in this study had Jurkat cell RNA spiked in.

As for this clonotype: Relative to the germline gene, one junction end is altered; a read error may explain this. The rearrangement links TRBV7-8 to TRBJ2-1; perhaps TRBD2 as D (5 bases). Germline V gene sequence: CDR1 SGHVS, CDR2 FQNEAQ. There are 14 residues in the CDR3. CDR3 in amino acids: CAGSPPTGWREQFF. The CDR3 DNA sequence: TGTGCCGGCAGCCCCCCGACGGGGTGGCGTGAGCAGTTCTTC.

The count of this clonotype is one. This chain links TRBV30 with TRBJ2-3; D not resolved. Trimming cost V 3 bases and J 0 bases, with 13 bases left between them. The V gene's germline CDR1 is GTSNPN and CDR2 SVGIG (reference sequence). The CDR3 extends over 15 amino acids. CDR3 nucleotide sequence: TGTGCCTGGAGCTTGGGCTCAACTAGCACAGATACGCAGTATTTT. Protein: CAWSLGSTSTDTQYF.

The table lists this clonotype with many counts. The CDR3 region has the DNA TGTGCCAGCAGGGACAGGGACGGGAGTGACACTGAAGCTTTCTTT. Its protein is CASRDRDGSDTEAFF. The rearrangement uses TRBV4-2 and TRBJ1-1, with 8 bases identical to TRBD1. The germline V gene encodes CDR1 LGHNA and CDR2 YNFKEQ. The CDR3 has 15 amino acids. Germline trimming cut 6 bases from V and 3 bases from J; bases unmatched to any gene: 9.

There are many counts of this clonotype. The chain couples TRBV2 to TRBJ1-5; possibly TRBD1 for D (6 bases). The V end lost 2 bases, the J end lost 2 bases, and 10 bases lay between the germline ends. The length of the CDR3 is 15 residues. Germline values: CDR1 SNHLY, CDR2 FYNNEI. The CDR3, as DNA: TGTGCCAGCAGTGAATTCAGGGGTGGCAATCAGCCCCAGCATTTT. This translates into CASSEFRGGNQPQHF.

The gene calls are TRBV6-2 or TRBV6-3 and TRBJ1-3; unclear D gene. The CDR3 covers 15 residues. Trimming stripped 3 bases from V and 3 bases from J, with 12 bases between. Germline CDR1 MNHEY, CDR2 SVGEGT. This chain's CDR3 is CASSYNPGGGNTIYF. The DNA of the CDR3 is TGTGCCAGCAGTTATAACCCAGGAGGTGGAAACACCATATATTTT.

This clonotype was counted a single time. DNA of the CDR3: TGTGCCAGCAGCTGGACGGGGGGGGATACGCAGTATTTT. This codes for CASSWTGGDTQYF. V is TRBV13 and J is TRBJ2-3; 8 bases fit TRBD2. V lost 4 bases to trimming and J lost 6 bases; unmatched junction nucleotides: 3. CDR3 length equals 13 residues. CDR1 PRHDT and CDR2 FYEKMQ come from the germline V gene (reference sequence).

The sample holds many counts of this clonotype. CDR3 nucleotides: TGTGCCAGCAGCGCGGGGGGTATGAACACTGAAGCTTTCTTT. It is translated as CASSAGGMNTEAFF. The J gene is TRBJ1-1, the V gene TRBV9; D is possibly TRBD1 (5 bases). The germline V and J ends were trimmed by 3 bases and 0 bases, with 9 bases remaining between them. The CDR3 length is 14 residues. The germline V gene encodes CDR1 SGDLS and CDR2 YYNGEE.

This clonotype was counted at least ten times. This chain connects TRBV15 to TRBJ2-1; 7 positions agree with TRBD1. Germline CDR1 LNHNV, CDR2 YYDKDF (reference sequence). The CDR3 has 13 residues. V lost 3 bases and J lost 7; bases outside the gene matches: 3. This chain's CDR3 is CATSSDRVNEQFF. As DNA, the CDR3 is TGTGCCACCAGCAGTGACAGGGTTAATGAGCAGTTCTTC.

A few counts support this clonotype. The V call is TRBV20-1, the J call TRBJ2-7; the match to TRBD2 covers 11 bases. The V and J ends lost 5 bases and 3 bases, in that order; junction bases with no gene match: 9. There are 15 residues in the CDR3. Germline CDR1 is DFQATT and CDR2 is SNEGSKA (reference sequence). This chain's CDR3 is CSALGTSGAIYEQYF. The CDR3 nucleotides read TGCAGTGCTCTAGGGACTAGCGGAGCGATCTACGAGCAGTACTTC.

There are many counts of this clonotype. J is TRBJ2-1 and V is TRBV19, with 7 bases that match TRBD2. Germline V lookup: CDR1 LNHDA, CDR2 SQIVND (reference sequence). V was pared by 6 bases and J by 0 bases, with 5 bases of the junction left unmatched. The CDR3 is made up of 15 amino acids. The CDR3 region is CASRALASSYNEQFF. In DNA form, the CDR3 reads TGTGCCAGTAGGGCACTAGCGAGCTCCTACAATGAGCAGTTCTTC. The variable domain in full, completed from reference TRBV19 and TRBJ2-1, reads DGGITQSPKYLFRKEGQNVTLSCEQNLNHDAMYWYRQDPGQGLRLIYYSQIVNDFQKGDIAEGYSVSREKKESFPLTVTSAQKNPTAFYLCASRALASSYNEQFFGPGTRLTVL.

CDR3 nucleotides: TGTGCCAGCAGTTCCACAAGGGGGTTCACAGATACGCAGTATTTT. Translation gives CASSSTRGFTDTQYF. V and J are TRBV27 and TRBJ2-3; maybe TRBD1 (6 bases). Germline V gene sequence: CDR1 MNHEY, CDR2 SMNVEV (reference sequence). This CDR3 contains 15 residues. V shed 4 bases and J shed 2 bases, with 13 bases lying between them.

Many counts were recorded for this clonotype. V and J are TRBV5-4 and TRBJ1-1; D is unresolved. Trimming stripped 5 bases from V and 5 bases from J, with 13 bases between. The CDR3 loop spans 13 amino acids. The germline gives CDR1 SGHNT, CDR2 YYREEE (reference sequence). The CDR3 here is CASSPRADTEAFF. CDR3 coding DNA: TGTGCCAGCAGTCCTAGGGCAGATACTGAAGCTTTCTTT.

Regarding this clonotype: A read error may produce the germline difference seen at one junction end. The gene calls are TRBV7-2 and TRBJ2-3, with TRBD2 as a possible D gene (5 bases). Germline assignment: CDR1 SGHTA and CDR2 FQGNSA. The CDR3 covers 16 residues. The CDR3 sequence is CASHPGIPHGTDAQYF. The DNA for the CDR3 is TGTGCCAGCCACCCCGGGATCCCCCACGGCACAGATGCGCAGTATTTT.

Details on this clonotype: A much larger clonotype is one base distant, so this may be a read error. The chain carries TRBV14 and TRBJ2-7; possibly TRBD1 for D (6 bases). The CDR3 has 13 residues. The V gene's germline CDR1 is SGHDN and CDR2 FVKESK. CDR3 DNA sequence: TGTGCCAGCAGCCAAGATAGGGGGAGAGAGCAGTCCTTC. This translates into CASSQDRGREQSF.

In its sample, this clonotype was seen many times. The chain links TRBV5-1 to TRBJ2-5; unclear D gene. The CDR3 loop spans 14 amino acids. Germline V CDR1 and CDR2: SGHRS, YFSETQ. V lost 4 bases, J lost 0 bases, and 10 bases lay in between. CDR3: CASSRTEYQETQYF. DNA of the CDR3: TGCGCCAGCAGCCGGACGGAGTACCAAGAGACCCAGTACTTC.

This rearrangement joins TRBV7-9 to TRBJ2-7, with a possible D match to TRBD2 (7 bases). V lost 5 bases, J lost 2 bases, and 16 bases lay in between. The germline gives CDR1 SEHNR, CDR2 FQNEAQ (reference sequence). This CDR3 comprises 15 residues. The CDR3 DNA follows: TGTGCCAGCAGCCCCAAGGGGGGGGTTACCTACGAGCAGTACTTC. Protein sequence: CASSPKGGVTYEQYF.

This chain connects TRBV6-2 or TRBV6-3 to TRBJ2-3, with 9 bases fitting TRBD1. Looked up from germline, CDR1 is MNHEY and CDR2 is SVGEGT. The CDR3 extends over 17 amino acids. The V segment lost 7 bases and the J segment 2 bases; nucleotides outside the gene matches: 13. The CDR3: CASNHEAGTGYTDTQYF. CDR3 DNA: TGTGCCAGCAACCACGAGGCCGGGACAGGGTACACAGATACGCAGTATTTT.

This clonotype was seen a few times. The chain combines TRBV27 with TRBJ2-1, with D possibly TRBD2 on 6 matching bases. The CDR3 length is 14 residues. With 5 bases removed from V and 2 bases from J, the gap between germline ends came to 10 bases. Per germline, CDR1 MNHEY and CDR2 SMNVEV (reference sequence). In DNA, the CDR3 is TGTGCCAGCAGTATACGGACTACCTACAATGAGCAGTTCTTC. Translation gives CASSIRTTYNEQFF.

Points on this clonotype: This may be a read error, as it is one base from a much larger clone. The V call is TRBV2, the J call TRBJ1-5; TRBD1 aligns across 9 bases. CDR3 length: 15 amino acids. The V gene's germline CDR1 is SNHLY and CDR2 FYNNEI. J was trimmed by 9 bases and V by 6 bases; bases with no gene match: 12. The CDR3 bases are TGTGCCAGCAGCCTAACGGACAGGGGCGGACGGCCCCAGCATTTT. Amino acid sequence: CASSLTDRGGRPQHF.

This clonotype was observed a few times. The chain recombines TRBV12-3 or TRBV12-4 with TRBJ1-5, with D unclear. The V end was cut by 2 bases, the J end by 5 bases, with 10 bases between. The CDR3 loop spans 14 amino acids. CDR3 sequence reads: CASSLRQPHQPQHF. CDR3 sequence (DNA): TGTGCCAGCAGTTTAAGGCAGCCTCATCAGCCCCAGCATTTT.

This clonotype appeared many times. CDR3 DNA: TGTGCCAGCAGCGTAGCGGGAGGCCTCACAGATACGCAGTATTTT. Its protein product is CASSVAGGLTDTQYF. The chain carries TRBV9 and TRBJ2-3; 7 nucleotides line up with TRBD2. CDR3 length: 15 residues. Germline values: CDR1 SGDLS, CDR2 YYNGEE. J lost 2 bases, V lost 0 bases, and 3 bases had no gene match.

The rearrangement links TRBV20-1 to TRBJ1-1; weak D call: TRBD1 (5 bases). Between the trimmed V and J ends, which lost 5 bases and 2 bases, there was a span of 12 bases. The CDR3 consists of 13 residues. From germline, CDR1 is DFQATT and CDR2 SNEGSKA (reference sequence). The CDR3 region is CSAWGRFNTEAFF. The CDR3 nucleotides are TGCAGTGCTTGGGGACGGTTCAACACTGAAGCTTTCTTT.

V and J are TRBV4-3 and TRBJ2-7; 9 bases fit TRBD2. The V gene's germline CDR1 is LGHNA and CDR2 YSLEER. V lost 4 bases to trimming and J lost 4 bases; unmatched junction nucleotides: 11. This CDR3 spans 16 amino acids. CDR3 region: CASSLEAGGLLYEQYF. The DNA for the CDR3 is TGCGCCAGCAGCCTAGAAGCGGGAGGATTATTGTACGAGCAGTACTTC.

This clonotype was detected ten times or more. V gene TRBV7-9 combines with J gene TRBJ1-1; 9 bases are shared with TRBD1. Per the germline V gene, CDR1 is SEHNR and CDR2 is FQNEAQ (reference sequence). CDR3 length: 18 residues. V was pared by 5 bases and J by 5 bases, with 18 bases of the junction left unmatched. The DNA for the CDR3 is TGTGCCAGCAGCCAGCGGGCTTGGGGGACAGGGAGATTTACTGAAGCTTTCTTT. It codes for CASSQRAWGTGRFTEAFF.

This clonotype was seen at least ten times. V is TRBV5-6 and J is TRBJ2-2, with D possibly TRBD2 on 5 matching bases. Germline-derived CDR1 and CDR2 are SGHDT and YYEEEE. CDR3 length equals 15 residues. V dropped 4 bases and J dropped 0 bases, with 10 bases sitting between them. This chain's CDR3 is CASSLTTTNTGELFF. CDR3 nucleotides: TGTGCCAGCAGCCTGACTACCACGAACACCGGGGAGCTGTTTTTT.

This clonotype was picked up a small number of times. The chain uses TRBV20-1 and TRBJ2-3; 10 bases are a match to TRBD2. Germline V gene sequence: CDR1 DFQATT, CDR2 SNEGSKA (reference sequence). After removal of 1 base from V and 5 bases from J, the junction contained 6 bases not matched to a gene. This CDR3 comprises 15 residues. CDR3 DNA sequence: TGCAGTGCTAGAGGGGCTAGCGGGGGCGGAGATACGCAGTATTTT. Protein product: CSARGASGGGDTQYF.

The V gene is TRBV15, the J gene TRBJ2-3; D might be TRBD2 (6 bases). Germline V lookup: CDR1 LNHNV, CDR2 YYDKDF (reference sequence). Trimming shortened V by 3 bases and J by 2 bases, and 15 bases separated the two germline ends. CDR3 length: 16 amino acids. The chain's CDR3 is CATSSSEGGYTDTQYF. CDR3 nucleotide sequence: TGTGCCACCAGCAGTTCTGAGGGAGGTTACACAGATACGCAGTATTTT.

In its sample, this clonotype was seen a few times. The V and J genes are TRBV11-2 and TRBJ2-5; 7 bases map to TRBD2. This CDR3 comprises 17 residues. In germline, CDR1 is SGHAT, CDR2 FQNNGV. Trimming at V came to 0 bases and at J to 5 bases, leaving 12 bases not matched to a gene. In nucleotides, the CDR3 is TGTGCCAGCAGCTTAGATCTTAGTAGCGGGTCCCAGGAGACCCAGTACTTC. Its translation is CASSLDLSSGSQETQYF.

This clonotype was seen repeatedly, ten times or more. This CDR3 is CSARTGEGDTDTQYF. The CDR3 region has the DNA TGCAGTGCTAGAACGGGAGAGGGAGACACAGATACGCAGTATTTT. J is TRBJ2-3 and V is TRBV20-1; perhaps TRBD2 as D (6 bases). CDR1 is DFQATT, CDR2 SNEGSKA, per germline (reference sequence). V dropped 2 bases and J dropped 2 bases, with 14 bases sitting between them. This CDR3 has 15 amino acids.

In this sample, this clonotype turned up a few times. The gene calls are TRBV5-1 and TRBJ2-3, with a tentative D call TRBD1 (5 bases). Between the trimmed V and J ends, which lost 2 bases and 0 bases, there was a span of 19 bases. CDR3 size: 18 residues. Germline values: CDR1 SGHRS, CDR2 YFSETQ. CDR3 DNA: TGCGCCAGCAGCTTTCCTCCACAAGGGGTTAGTAGCACAGATACGCAGTATTTT. Translating gives CASSFPPQGVSSTDTQYF.

This clonotype was detected ten times or more. The chain employs TRBV28 and TRBJ2-7; a possible D gene is TRBD2 (6 bases). Germline assignment: CDR1 MDHEN and CDR2 SYDVKM. This CDR3 spans 14 amino acids. V was trimmed by 3 bases and J by 6 bases, leaving 15 bases between them. The DNA of the CDR3 is TGTGCCAGCAGTTTGGCGGGGCCCCAGGTCGAGCAGTACTTC. As protein: CASSLAGPQVEQYF.

The CDR3 here is CSASPPRVSKGANVLTF. CDR3 bases: TGCAGTGCTAGCCCTCCCAGGGTTTCTAAGGGGGCCAACGTCCTGACTTTC. This chain connects TRBV20-1 to TRBJ2-6, with TRBD1 as a possible D gene (5 bases). Looked up from germline, CDR1 is DFQATT and CDR2 is SNEGSKA (reference sequence). V shed 3 bases and J shed 4 bases, with 19 bases lying between them. The CDR3 contains 17 residues.